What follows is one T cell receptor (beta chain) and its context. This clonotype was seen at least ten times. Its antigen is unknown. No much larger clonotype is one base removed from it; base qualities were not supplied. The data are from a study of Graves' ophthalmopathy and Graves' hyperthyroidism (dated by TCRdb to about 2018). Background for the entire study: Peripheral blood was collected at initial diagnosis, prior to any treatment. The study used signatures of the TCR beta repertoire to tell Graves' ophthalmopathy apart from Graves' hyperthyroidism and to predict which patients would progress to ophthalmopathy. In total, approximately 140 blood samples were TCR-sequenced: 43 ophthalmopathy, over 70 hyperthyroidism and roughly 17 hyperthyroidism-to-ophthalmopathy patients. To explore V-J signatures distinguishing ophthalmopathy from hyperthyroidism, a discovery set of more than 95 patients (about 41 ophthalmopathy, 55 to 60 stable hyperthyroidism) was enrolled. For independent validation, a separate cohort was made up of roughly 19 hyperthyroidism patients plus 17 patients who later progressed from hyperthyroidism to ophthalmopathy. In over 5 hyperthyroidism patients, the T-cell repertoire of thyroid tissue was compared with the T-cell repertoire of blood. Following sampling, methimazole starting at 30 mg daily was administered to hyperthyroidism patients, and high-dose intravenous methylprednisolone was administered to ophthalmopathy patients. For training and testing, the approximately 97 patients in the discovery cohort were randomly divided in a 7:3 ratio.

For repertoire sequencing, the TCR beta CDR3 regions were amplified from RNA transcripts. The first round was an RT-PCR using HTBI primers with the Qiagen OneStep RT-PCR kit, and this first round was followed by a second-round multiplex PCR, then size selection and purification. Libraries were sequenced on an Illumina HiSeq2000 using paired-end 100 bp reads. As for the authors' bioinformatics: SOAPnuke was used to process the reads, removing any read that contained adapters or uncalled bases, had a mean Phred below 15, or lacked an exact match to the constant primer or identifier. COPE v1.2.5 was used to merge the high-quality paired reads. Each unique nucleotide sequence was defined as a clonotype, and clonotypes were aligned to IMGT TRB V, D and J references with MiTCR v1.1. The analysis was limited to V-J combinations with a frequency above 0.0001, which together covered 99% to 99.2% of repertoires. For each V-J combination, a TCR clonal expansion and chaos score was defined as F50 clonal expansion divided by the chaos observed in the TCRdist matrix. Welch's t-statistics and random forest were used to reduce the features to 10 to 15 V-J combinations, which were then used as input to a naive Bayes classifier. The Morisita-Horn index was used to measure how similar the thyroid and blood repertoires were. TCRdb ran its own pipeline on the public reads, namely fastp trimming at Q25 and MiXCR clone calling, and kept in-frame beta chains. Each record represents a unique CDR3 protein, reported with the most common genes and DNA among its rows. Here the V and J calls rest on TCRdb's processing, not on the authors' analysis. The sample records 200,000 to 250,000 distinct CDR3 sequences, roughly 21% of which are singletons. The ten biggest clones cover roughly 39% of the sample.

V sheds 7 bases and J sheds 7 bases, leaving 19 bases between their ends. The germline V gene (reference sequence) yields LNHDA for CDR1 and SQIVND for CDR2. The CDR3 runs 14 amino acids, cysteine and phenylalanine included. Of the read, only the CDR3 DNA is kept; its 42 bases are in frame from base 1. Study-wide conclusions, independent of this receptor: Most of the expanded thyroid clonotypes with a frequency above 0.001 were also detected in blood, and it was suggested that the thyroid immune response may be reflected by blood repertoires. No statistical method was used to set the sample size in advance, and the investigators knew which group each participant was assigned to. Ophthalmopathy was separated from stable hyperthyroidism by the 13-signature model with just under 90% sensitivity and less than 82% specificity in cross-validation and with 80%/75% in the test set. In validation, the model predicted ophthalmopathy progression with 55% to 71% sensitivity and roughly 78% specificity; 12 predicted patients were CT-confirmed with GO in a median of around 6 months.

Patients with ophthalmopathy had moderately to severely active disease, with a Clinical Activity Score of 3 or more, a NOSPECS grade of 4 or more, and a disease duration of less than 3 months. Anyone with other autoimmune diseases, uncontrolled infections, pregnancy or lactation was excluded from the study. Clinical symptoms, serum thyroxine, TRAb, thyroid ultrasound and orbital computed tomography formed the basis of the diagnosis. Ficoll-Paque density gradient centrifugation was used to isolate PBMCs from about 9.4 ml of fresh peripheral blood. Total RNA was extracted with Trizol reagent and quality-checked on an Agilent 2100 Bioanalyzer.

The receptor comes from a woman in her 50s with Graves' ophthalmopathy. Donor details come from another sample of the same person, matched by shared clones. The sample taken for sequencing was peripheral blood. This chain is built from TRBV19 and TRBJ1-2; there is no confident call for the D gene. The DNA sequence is TGTGCCAGTAAGTACGCGGAGATACATGCTGGCTACACCTTC. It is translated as CASKYAEIHAGYTF.